One and the same sample provided the 27 T cell receptor beta chains below, sequenced in a study of blood T cell repertoires in COVID-19. Assay: immunoSEQ multiplex PCR; the TCRdb copy retains only in-frame clones and omits some. The sample includes some 290,000 clones, almost 90% of them seen just once. The sequenced sample was peripheral blood. The receptors were gathered from a woman aged 40 to 50 with COVID-19, enrolled during active disease.

V is TRBV28 and J is TRBJ2-7, with TRBD1 identical over 8 bases. Germline-derived CDR1 and CDR2 are MDHEN and SYDVKM. CDR3 length: 12 amino acids. Germline trimming cut 6 bases from V and 4 bases from J; bases unmatched to any gene: 2. The DNA for the CDR3 is TGTGCCAGCAGCCGGACAGGGTACGAGCAGTACTTC. Its protein product is CASSRTGYEQYF. The whole variable domain, remainder taken from reference TRBV28 and TRBJ2-7, is DVKVTQSSRYLVKRTGEKVFLECVQDMDHENMFWYRQDPGLGLRLIYFSYDVKMKEKGDIPEGYSVSREKKERFSLILESASTNQTSMYLCASSRTGYEQYFGPGTRLTVT.

The V call is TRBV28, the J call TRBJ1-5; D gene ambiguous. The CDR3 is 14 residues long. The V end was cut by 3 bases, the J end by 0 bases, with 6 bases between. Per germline, CDR1 MDHEN and CDR2 SYDVKM. CDR3 protein: CASSFTSSNQPQHF. CDR3 DNA: TGTGCCAGCAGTTTTACATCTAGCAATCAGCCCCAGCATTTT.

To note about this clone: Its ends do not fully match the called genes, so a read error is possible. This CDR3 is CASSWTGLGLDF. CDR3 nucleotides: TGTGCCAGCAGCTGGACAGGACTGGGGTTGGACTTC. This chain joins TRBV12-3 or TRBV12-4 and TRBJ2-7, with 7 bases matching TRBD1. The CDR3 has 12 amino acids.

This chain connects TRBV7-9 to TRBJ1-3; D unclear. V was clipped by 5 bases and J by 11 bases, with 13 bases between them. The CDR3 length is 12 residues. CDR1 SEHNR and CDR2 FQNEAQ come from the germline V gene (reference sequence). CDR3 residues: CASSTGSSAIYF. CDR3 DNA: TGTGCCAGCAGCACCGGGAGTTCGGCCATATATTTT.

This clone appeared once. This chain links TRBV2 with TRBJ1-1, with 9 bases lining up with TRBD1. CDR3 size: 14 residues. CDR1 and CDR2 from the germline V gene are SNHLY and FYNNEI. V shed 4 bases, J shed 5 bases, and the junction held 5 bases outside the gene matches. CDR3 residues: CASSVDRGKTEAFF. CDR3 nucleotide sequence: TGTGCCAGCAGTGTGGACAGGGGCAAAACTGAAGCTTTCTTT.

The chain uses TRBV6-6 and TRBJ2-7, with TRBD1 identical over 9 bases. The CDR3 extends over 15 amino acids. The germline V gene encodes CDR1 MNHNY and CDR2 SVGAGI (reference sequence). With 2 bases clipped from V and 6 bases from J, the junction kept 8 bases outside the gene matches. CDR3 in amino acids: CASSYPGQGSAEQYF. CDR3 DNA: TGTGCCAGCAGTTACCCGGGACAGGGTTCGGCCGAGCAGTACTTC.

The rearrangement links TRBV18 to TRBJ2-3; perhaps TRBD2 as D (6 bases). V was pared by 6 bases and J by 1 base, with 11 bases between. CDR3 length equals 14 residues. The germline CDR1 and CDR2 sequences are KGHSH and LQKENI. The DNA for the CDR3 is TGTGCCAGCTCCCCCCGACTAGGCACAGATACGCAGTATTTT. Amino acid sequence: CASSPRLGTDTQYF.

V usage is TRBV29-1 and J usage is TRBJ2-7, with TRBD2 identical over 7 bases. Looked up from germline, CDR1 is SQVTM and CDR2 is ANQGSEA. Trimming at V came to 4 bases and at J to 4 bases, leaving 4 bases not matched to a gene. The length of the CDR3 is 12 residues. In DNA, the CDR3 is TGCAGCGTTGTAGCGGGCGGGTACGAGCAGTACTTC. It is translated as CSVVAGGYEQYF.

The chain has TRBV27 and TRBJ2-1; TRBD2 might be the D (5 bases). Germline V lookup: CDR1 MNHEY, CDR2 SMNVEV (reference sequence). Trimming stripped 6 bases from V and 12 bases from J, with 18 bases between. The CDR3 contains 13 residues. DNA of the CDR3: TGTGCCAGCAGCTATCTAGAGCCCGGGGTGCAGTTCTTC. Translating gives CASSYLEPGVQFF.

This chain uses TRBV9 with TRBJ2-3; the match to TRBD2 covers 13 bases. The germline gives CDR1 SGDLS, CDR2 YYNGEE. This CDR3 has 18 residues. J lost 0 bases, V lost 4 bases, and 8 bases had no gene match. CDR3 region: CASSPMGLAGSSTDTQYF. DNA for the CDR3: TGTGCCAGCAGCCCAATGGGACTAGCGGGATCTAGCACAGATACGCAGTATTTT.

V usage is TRBV5-1 and J usage is TRBJ2-1; maybe TRBD1 (6 bases). This CDR3 comprises 15 residues. Germline V gene data show CDR1 as SGHRS and CDR2 as YFSETQ. V lost 0 bases, J lost 3 bases, and 10 bases lay in between. The CDR3 reads CASSLDTGNYNEQFF. The CDR3 DNA sequence: TGCGCCAGCAGCTTGGATACAGGGAACTACAATGAGCAGTTCTTC. Together with reference TRBV5-1 and TRBJ2-1, the CDR3 gives the full variable domain: KAGVTQTPRYLIKTRGQQVTLSCSPISGHRSVSWYQQTPGQGLQFLFEYFSETQRNKGNFPGRFSGRQFSNSRSEMNVSTLELGDSALYLCASSLDTGNYNEQFFGPGTRLTVL.

The chain has TRBV5-1 and TRBJ1-1; tentatively, D is TRBD1 (5 bases). The CDR3 length is 15 residues. Germline V gene sequence: CDR1 SGHRS, CDR2 YFSETQ. V was clipped by 0 bases and J by 0 bases, with 9 bases between them. The CDR3 nucleotides read TGCGCCAGCAGCTTGGACAGGCCGATGAACACTGAAGCTTTCTTT. This codes for CASSLDRPMNTEAFF. The full variable domain, completed using reference TRBV5-1 and TRBJ1-1, is KAGVTQTPRYLIKTRGQQVTLSCSPISGHRSVSWYQQTPGQGLQFLFEYFSETQRNKGNFPGRFSGRQFSNSRSEMNVSTLELGDSALYLCASSLDRPMNTEAFFGQGTRLTVV.

The chain is built from TRBV7-2 and TRBJ1-2, with 7 bases matching TRBD1. CDR3 length: 14 residues. From germline, CDR1 is SGHTA and CDR2 FQGNSA. After removal of 2 bases from V and 4 bases from J, the junction contained 4 bases not matched to a gene. The CDR3 DNA sequence: TGTGCCAGCAGCTTAAGCCGACAGGGCTATGGCTACACCTTC. This translates into CASSLSRQGYGYTF.

This clone was seen once. J is TRBJ1-2 and V is TRBV19, with 9 positions matching TRBD1. CDR3 size: 16 residues. Per germline, CDR1 LNHDA and CDR2 SQIVND (reference sequence). V lost 8 bases to trimming and J lost 4 bases; unmatched junction nucleotides: 14. For the CDR3, the DNA is TGTGCCAGTTACCGACCGGGACAGGGAGGGAGCTATGGCTACACCTTC. It specifies CASYRPGQGGSYGYTF.

The chain carries TRBV27 and TRBJ1-1; 7 nucleotides line up with TRBD1. Looked up from germline, CDR1 is MNHEY and CDR2 is SMNVEV (reference sequence). The CDR3 has 14 amino acids. V shed 6 bases and J 1 base; nucleotides not matched to a gene: 5. The CDR3 here is CASRIQGKNTEAFF. Here the CDR3 DNA reads TGTGCCAGCAGGATACAGGGGAAGAACACTGAAGCTTTCTTT.

This clone occurred a few times. The chain couples TRBV6-4 to TRBJ2-3; 9 bases align to TRBD2. After removal of 0 bases from V and 5 bases from J, the junction contained 6 bases not matched to a gene. The CDR3 consists of 16 residues. Germline CDR1 reads MRHNA; CDR2 reads SNTAGT. CDR3 region: CASSDSSGSGGDTQYF. The CDR3 DNA reads TGTGCCAGCAGTGACTCTAGCGGGAGTGGGGGAGATACGCAGTATTTT.

The J gene is TRBJ1-2, the V gene TRBV4-1; TRBD1 is a possible D gene (5 bases). V was trimmed by 0 bases and J by 4 bases, leaving 15 bases between them. This CDR3 has 16 amino acids. Germline loops: CDR1 MGHRA, CDR2 YSYEKL. The DNA for the CDR3 is TGCGCCAGCAGCCAAGATGGGGCACCCGGATCCTATGGCTACACCTTC. Protein product: CASSQDGAPGSYGYTF.

The chain carries TRBV28 and TRBJ1-4; TRBD1 might be the D (5 bases). The CDR3 sequence is 12 residues long. Germline CDR1 and CDR2: MDHEN and SYDVKM. Trimming took off 3 bases at V and 7 bases at J, with 6 bases between the two ends. CDR3 residues: CASSFGGEKLFF. For the CDR3, the DNA is TGTGCCAGCAGTTTCGGGGGTGAAAAACTGTTTTTT.

The chain uses TRBV7-9 and TRBJ1-1, with TRBD1 matching over 7 bases. CDR3 length equals 16 residues. V gave up 8 bases and J gave up 0 bases; unmatched junction bases: 12. Germline V gene lookup returns CDR1 SEHNR and CDR2 FQNEAQ (reference sequence). This CDR3 reads CASGESGTVLNTEAFF. In DNA, the CDR3 is TGTGCCAGCGGAGAGTCGGGGACAGTTTTGAACACTGAAGCTTTCTTT.

The chain links TRBV6-4 to TRBJ2-6; the D gene is possibly TRBD1 (6 bases). Between the trimmed V and J ends, which lost 3 bases and 0 bases, there was a span of 9 bases. There are 16 residues in the CDR3. Germline V CDR1 and CDR2: MRHNA, SNTAGT. CDR3 region: CASSETGPSGANVLTF. The DNA for the CDR3 is TGTGCCAGCAGTGAGACAGGCCCCTCTGGGGCCAACGTCCTGACTTTC.

The rearrangement links TRBV28 to TRBJ2-4, with D tentatively TRBD2 (6 bases). Trimming cost V 5 bases and J 10 bases, with 21 bases left between them. CDR3 size: 15 residues. Germline V gene sequence: CDR1 MDHEN, CDR2 SYDVKM. This CDR3 is CASSAPGVYKNIQYF. CDR3 sequence (DNA): TGTGCCAGCAGTGCCCCGGGAGTTTATAAGAATATTCAGTACTTC.

The chain employs TRBV7-9 and TRBJ2-1; 15 nucleotides match TRBD2. This CDR3 contains 16 residues. V lost 5 bases to trimming and J lost 8 bases; unmatched junction nucleotides: 7. Looked up from germline, CDR1 is SEHNR and CDR2 is FQNEAQ (reference sequence). CDR3 sequence (DNA): TGTGCCAGCAGCCTGGGGACTAGCGGGAGGATCGATGAGCAGTTCTTC. Amino acid sequence: CASSLGTSGRIDEQFF.

The chain links TRBV28 to TRBJ2-7; a possible D gene is TRBD1 (6 bases). CDR3 size: 15 residues. V was cut by 7 bases and J by 7 bases, with 23 bases left in between. Germline CDR1 reads MDHEN; CDR2 reads SYDVKM. CDR3 nucleotides: TGTGCCAGCACTTACTCCAGGGGAGTCATAGGGGAGCAGTACTTC. Translating it yields CASTYSRGVIGEQYF.

This sequence joins TRBV12-3 or TRBV12-4 and TRBJ1-1, with unresolved D. V lost 7 bases, J lost 2 bases, and 11 bases lay in between. The CDR3 totals 13 residues. CDR3 in DNA: TGTGCCAGCAACAACCCGGGTAACACTGAAGCTTTCTTT. As protein: CASNNPGNTEAFF.

V gene TRBV4-1 combines with J gene TRBJ2-1, with 9 bases that match TRBD2. The germline CDR1 and CDR2 sequences are MGHRA and YSYEKL. CDR3 length equals 15 residues. The V segment lost 7 bases and the J segment 9 bases; nucleotides outside the gene matches: 13. DNA for the CDR3: TGCGCCAGCACCTCAACTAGCGGGCCTTCAACTGAGCAGTTCTTC. Translated, it gives CASTSTSGPSTEQFF.

The CDR3 protein is CASRKGQGGTEAFF. The CDR3, as DNA: TGTGCCAGCAGGAAGGGACAGGGCGGCACTGAAGCTTTCTTT. The chain is built from TRBV27 and TRBJ1-1; TRBD1 matches 9 bases. CDR1 MNHEY and CDR2 SMNVEV come from the germline V gene (reference sequence). The J segment lost 4 bases and the V segment lost 6 bases, leaving 6 bases of the junction unmatched. CDR3 size: 14 residues.

In this sample, this clone turned up a few times. The DNA for the CDR3 is TGTGCCAGCAGCCAGGCTAGCGCCCTCAATGAGCAGTTCTTC. Amino acids: CASSQASALNEQFF. The rearrangement uses TRBV14 and TRBJ2-1; possibly TRBD2 for D (6 bases). Trimming took 3 bases from V and 6 from J, leaving 12 bases between them. Germline V gene sequence: CDR1 SGHDN, CDR2 FVKESK. The CDR3 is 14 residues long.